A selection of T cell receptor beta chains follows, all from one sample in a study of beta chain features in type 1 diabetes. The repertoire was sequenced with immunoSEQ multiplex PCR; TCRdb's copy has only in-frame clones and lacks some. The data contain roughly 290,000 clones, approximately 16% of them singletons. Sequenced sample: naive CD4+ T cells from blood. These receptors were taken from a man between 18 and 35 years old with type 1 diabetes. The CDR3 runs from the conserved cysteine through the conserved F or W. D genes are given only for firm matches. Size values are once, few and many counts, or a class for expanded clones, and some rows have none.

v_gene,d_gene,len,j_gene,abundance,CDR3nt,CDR3aa
TRBV5-6,NA,13,TRBJ1-2,few,TGTGCCAGCAGCTTGGCCGGGGGCTATGGCTACACCTTC,CASSLAGGYGYTF
TRBV5-4,TRBD1,17,TRBJ1-5,few,TGTGCCAGCAGCTTAGGGGGTATACAGGGGAACAATCAGCCCCAGCATTTT,CASSLGGIQGNNQPQHF
TRBV27,NA,15,TRBJ2-3,NA,TGTGCCAGCAGTTTAATGAGGTCACAGGCAGATACGCAGTATTTT,CASSLMRSQADTQYF
TRBV5-1,NA,16,TRBJ2-6,NA,TGCGCCAGCAGTCCAGGGTGGCCCTCTGGGGCCAACGTCCTGACTTTC,CASSPGWPSGANVLTF
TRBV19,TRBD1,14,TRBJ1-1,NA,TGTGCCAGTAGCCCACAGGGGGCATTCACTGAAGCTTTCTTT,CASSPQGAFTEAFF
TRBV19,TRBD2,14,TRBJ2-1,few,TGTGCCAGTAGGAGGACTAGCGGGGTCAATGAGCAGTTCTTC,CASRRTSGVNEQFF
TRBV5-1,NA,14,TRBJ2-1,few,TGCGCCAGCAGCTTGGGACTACCTGAAAATGAGCAGTTCTTC,CASSLGLPENEQFF
TRBV7-9,NA,14,TRBJ1-1,NA,TGTGCCAGCAGCTTAGACCGCAGTAACACTGAAGCTTTCTTT,CASSLDRSNTEAFF
TRBV30,NA,15,TRBJ2-3,NA,TGTGCCTGGAGTGTACCCTTCACCTCACAGACTACGCAGTATTTT,CAWSVPFTSQTTQYF
TRBV19,NA,15,TRBJ1-5,few,TGTGCCAGTAGTTTCCGGGGTGAGAGCAATCAGCCCCAGCATTTT,CASSFRGESNQPQHF
TRBV5-1,NA,13,TRBJ2-5,few,TGCGCCAGCAGCTTGACGAGCCGGGAGACCCAGTACTTC,CASSLTSRETQYF
TRBV20-1,NA,11,TRBJ1-2,NA,TGCAGTGCCGGCCAGGCCTATGGCTACACCTTC,CSAGQAYGYTF
TRBV29-1,TRBD1,13,TRBJ1-1,few,TGCAGCGCCACGGGACAGTTGAACACTGAAGCTTTCTTT,CSATGQLNTEAFF
TRBV6-1,TRBD1,14,TRBJ2-1,NA,TGTGCCAGCGGACAGGGCCTCTCCTACAATGAGCAGTTCTTC,CASGQGLSYNEQFF
TRBV15,NA,14,TRBJ2-4,NA,TGTGCCACCAGCAGTCAGGGAGGAGGGGACATTCAGTACTTC,CATSSQGGGDIQYF
TRBV5-1,NA,15,TRBJ2-2,few,TGCGCCAGCAGCTGGACACCCGTGAACACCGGGGAGCTGTTTTTT,CASSWTPVNTGELFF
TRBV27,TRBD2,14,TRBJ2-5,NA,TGTGCCAGCAGTTTGGGAGGGGATGGAGAGACCCAGTACTTC,CASSLGGDGETQYF
TRBV18,NA,12,TRBJ2-5,few,TGTGCCAGCTCACCACCACAGGGGACCCAGTACTTC,CASSPPQGTQYF
TRBV9,NA,15,TRBJ2-6,NA,TGTGCCAGCAGCTCGGACATCGCTGGGGCCAACGTCCTGACTTTC,CASSSDIAGANVLTF
TRBV15,NA,15,TRBJ2-5,NA,TGTGCCACCAGCAGAGATATAGGCAGGGAAGAGACCCAGTACTTC,CATSRDIGREETQYF
TRBV25-1,TRBD2,17,TRBJ2-1,NA,TGTGCCAGCAGTGAATCAATACTAGCGGGTACCTACAATGAGCAGTTCTTC,CASSESILAGTYNEQFF
TRBV21-1,NA,20,TRBJ2-7,NA,TGTGCCAGCAGCAAAGAAATCACGAGGACTAGCGGGATAAACTCCTACGAGCAGTACTTC,CASSKEITRTSGINSYEQYF
TRBV18,TRBD2,15,TRBJ2-1,NA,TGTGCCAGCTCACCGATAGCGGGAGCAGGCAATGAGCAGTTCTTC,CASSPIAGAGNEQFF
TRBV7-8,TRBD1,17,TRBJ2-5,NA,TGTGCCAGCAGCTTAGGGCTCGGGGACAGAGACCAAGAGACCCAGTACTTC,CASSLGLGDRDQETQYF
TRBV7-6,TRBD1,14,TRBJ2-1,few,TGTGCCAGCAGCCTCGACAGGGGGAACAATGAGCAGTTCTTC,CASSLDRGNNEQFF
TRBV30,NA,15,TRBJ2-3,few,TGTGCCTGGAGTGTCCAGGGAATAAGCACAGATACGCAGTATTTT,CAWSVQGISTDTQYF